This TCR beta chain was recovered during a study of OX40 agonist ivuxolimab in advanced cancers. Across the study: Patients received intravenous ivuxolimab every 2 weeks at 0.01 to 10 mg/kg.

The CDR3 extends over 16 amino acids. Trimming cost V 3 bases and J 0 bases, with 11 bases left between them. Germline CDR1 KGHSH, CDR2 LQKENI. Autoimmune disease history or systemic immunosuppression disqualified patients. On this clone itself: The target antigen is unknown.

Measured with immunoSEQ multiplex PCR; TCRdb has only the in-frame clones, and not every one. The sample has about 8,000 clones, 75% to 90% seen once; the top ten hold about 1.9%. Overall study findings and caveats: Part of the nonresponder group also had normalized T-cell clonal expansion that was low. Expanded clones were, on average, more numerous in CD8+ T cells than in CD4+.

The sequence was collected from an adult with an advanced solid tumor such as melanoma, head and neck, liver or kidney cancer. The sequences come from CD4+ or CD8+ T cells sorted from blood, collected in a trial of the OX40 agonist ivuxolimab. This chain connects TRBV18 to TRBJ1-4; D might be TRBD1 (5 bases). The CDR3 DNA sequence: TGTGCCAGCTCACCCCAGGGACCAGCAACTAATGAAAAACTGTTTTTT. This codes for CASSPQGPATNEKLFF.